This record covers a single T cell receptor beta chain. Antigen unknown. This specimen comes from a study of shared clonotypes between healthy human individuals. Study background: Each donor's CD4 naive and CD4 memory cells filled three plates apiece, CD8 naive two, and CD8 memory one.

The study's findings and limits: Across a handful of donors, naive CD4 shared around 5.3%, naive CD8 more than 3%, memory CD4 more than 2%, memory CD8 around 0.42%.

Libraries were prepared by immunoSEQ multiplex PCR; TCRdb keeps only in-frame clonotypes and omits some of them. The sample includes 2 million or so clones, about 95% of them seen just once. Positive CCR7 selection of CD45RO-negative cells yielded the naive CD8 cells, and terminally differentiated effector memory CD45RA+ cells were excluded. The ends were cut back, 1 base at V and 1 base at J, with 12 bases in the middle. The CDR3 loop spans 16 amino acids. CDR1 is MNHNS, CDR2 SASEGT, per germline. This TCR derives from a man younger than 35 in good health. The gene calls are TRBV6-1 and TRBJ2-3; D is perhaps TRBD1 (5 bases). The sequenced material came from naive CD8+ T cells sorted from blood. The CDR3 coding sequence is TGTGCCAGCAGTGAAGGGGGCGGCTTCGGCACAGATACGCAGTATTTT. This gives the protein CASSEGGGFGTDTQYF.